A single sample gave rise to the 15 T cell receptor beta chains below, sequenced in a study of siplizumab effects on memory and regulatory T cells. Profiled with immunoSEQ multiplex PCR; TCRdb holds only in-frame clones, not every one. The data contain around 110,000 clones, around 94% of them seen just once; the ten biggest clones take up under 2%. Input material: non-Treg CD4+ T cells sorted from blood. All receptors come from a human donor in good health.

The chain recombines TRBV7-8 with TRBJ2-2, with D perhaps TRBD2 (6 bases). Trimming removed 3 bases from V and 10 bases from J, with 21 bases in between. There are 16 residues in the CDR3. Germline V CDR1 and CDR2: SGHVS, FQNEAQ. The CDR3 loop reads CASSFIAGTALAELFF. In nucleotides, the CDR3 is TGTGCCAGCAGCTTTATAGCCGGGACTGCGCTAGCGGAGCTGTTTTTT.

This rearrangement joins TRBV9 to TRBJ2-1; D is unclear. This CDR3 comprises 13 residues. CDR1 is SGDLS, CDR2 YYNGEE, per germline. V was trimmed by 4 bases and J by 9 bases, leaving 14 bases between them. DNA for the CDR3: TGTGCCAGCAGCCCCCCTCCCCCCCGTGAGCAGTTCTTC. Protein: CASSPPPPREQFF.

The rearrangement links TRBV7-9 to TRBJ2-2; D not certain. This CDR3 is 15 amino acids long. Trimming shortened V by 3 bases and J by 2 bases, and 10 bases separated the two germline ends. The germline gives CDR1 SEHNR, CDR2 FQNEAQ (reference sequence). CDR3 sequence: CASSFSNLNTGELFF. Written as DNA, the CDR3 is TGTGCCAGCAGCTTTAGCAACCTAAACACCGGGGAGCTGTTTTTT.

This rearrangement joins TRBV5-4 to TRBJ1-2; TRBD1 aligns across 12 bases. J gave up 7 bases and V 5 bases, and 6 bases lay outside the gene matches. The germline CDR1 and CDR2 sequences are SGHNT and YYREEE (reference sequence). The CDR3 loop spans 14 amino acids. Here the CDR3 DNA reads TGTGCCAGCAGACTGGGACAGGGGGCAGGTGGCTACACCTTC. Its protein product is CASRLGQGAGGYTF.

This clone has just one count. This chain joins TRBV6-4 and TRBJ2-1, with a possible D match to TRBD2 (6 bases). CDR3 length: 15 amino acids. The germline V gene encodes CDR1 MRHNA and CDR2 SNTAGT. V was cut by 5 bases and J by 2 bases, with 13 bases left in between. CDR3 DNA: TGTGCCAGCAGTCCCGAGCGGGCTACCTACAATGAGCAGTTCTTC. Its translation: CASSPERATYNEQFF.

The chain uses TRBV5-1 and TRBJ2-3, with D tentatively TRBD2 (6 bases). V lost 2 bases to trimming and J lost 0 bases, with 10 bases between them. Germline V CDR1 and CDR2: SGHRS, YFSETQ. The CDR3 runs to 15 residues. In DNA, the CDR3 is TGCGCCAGCAGCTTAGGCGGGACTAGCACAGATACGCAGTATTTT. It translates to CASSLGGTSTDTQYF. Complete variable domain (other parts from reference TRBV5-1 and TRBJ2-3): KAGVTQTPRYLIKTRGQQVTLSCSPISGHRSVSWYQQTPGQGLQFLFEYFSETQRNKGNFPGRFSGRQFSNSRSEMNVSTLELGDSALYLCASSLGGTSTDTQYFGPGTRLTVL.

The CDR3 protein is CASSRETRATGNTIYF. DNA for the CDR3: TGTGCCAGCAGCCGAGAAACCCGGGCCACTGGAAACACCATATATTTT. The genes are TRBV4-2 and TRBJ1-3; D gene ambiguous. This CDR3 is built from 16 residues. CDR1 and CDR2 from the germline V gene are LGHNA and YNFKEQ. Deletions cut 4 bases from V and 2 bases from J, with 15 bases between.

This chain links TRBV29-1 with TRBJ2-4, with D perhaps given as TRBD1 or TRBD2 (5 bases each). CDR1 and CDR2 from the germline V gene are SQVTM and ANQGSEA. Trimming cost V 4 bases and J 0 bases, with 7 bases left between them. This CDR3 is 13 amino acids long. The CDR3 coding sequence is TGCAGCGTTGGTGGGGGAGCCAAAAACATTCAGTACTTC. This sequence encodes CSVGGGAKNIQYF.

The gene calls are TRBV18 and TRBJ2-7; 7 bases map to TRBD1. The CDR3 length is 14 residues. Germline values: CDR1 KGHSH, CDR2 LQKENI. With 3 bases clipped from V and 2 bases from J, the junction kept 4 bases outside the gene matches. The CDR3 DNA is TGTGCCAGCTCACCCACAGGGGTCCCCTACGAGCAGTACTTC. This gives the protein CASSPTGVPYEQYF.

This chain joins TRBV18 and TRBJ1-5; D is undetermined. V was cut by 1 base and J by 1 base, with 5 bases left in between. Looked up from germline, CDR1 is KGHSH and CDR2 is LQKENI. The CDR3 length is 14 residues. The CDR3 DNA follows: TGTGCCAGCTCACCACAGGGAAGCAATCAGCCCCAGCATTTT. Translation: CASSPQGSNQPQHF.

The CDR3 here is CASSEMLAGLETQYF. CDR3 coding DNA: TGCGCCAGCAGTGAAATGCTAGCGGGATTAGAGACCCAGTACTTC. This rearrangement joins TRBV10-2 to TRBJ2-5; 9 bases map to TRBD2. The germline CDR1 and CDR2 sequences are WSHSY and SAAADI. This CDR3 has 15 residues. The ends lost 3 bases at V and 4 bases at J; junction bases unmatched: 6.

The genes are TRBV6-1 and TRBJ1-2; 10 nucleotides match TRBD1. The CDR3 has 15 amino acids. Losses at the gene ends were 6 bases for V and 0 bases for J; bases not matched to a gene: 4. The germline V gene has CDR1 MNHNS and CDR2 SASEGT. CDR3 protein: CASRLGTGANYGYTF. CDR3 sequence (DNA): TGTGCCAGCAGACTCGGGACAGGGGCTAACTATGGCTACACCTTC.

This clone was seen once. This chain joins TRBV7-2 and TRBJ2-7; D unclear. The CDR3 runs 12 residues. The V and J ends lost 5 bases and 3 bases respectively, with 8 bases between them. Germline V gives CDR1 SGHTA, CDR2 FQGNSA. Here the CDR3 DNA reads TGTGCCAGCAGCCCTAGTATCTACGAGCAGTACTTC. Amino acid sequence: CASSPSIYEQYF.

The CDR3 region has the DNA TGTGCCAGCAGAACCTTCCAGGGGATAAGTTACTACGAGCAGTACTTC. As protein: CASRTFQGISYYEQYF. The V gene is TRBV27, the J gene TRBJ2-7; D is possibly TRBD1 (6 bases). V was shortened by 6 bases and J by 3 bases, with 21 bases between the two germline ends. Germline lookup yields CDR1 MNHEY and CDR2 SMNVEV (reference sequence). The CDR3 consists of 16 residues.

In this sample, this clone turned up a few times. The chain is built from TRBV5-1 and TRBJ1-1; D gene uncertain. This CDR3 has 15 amino acids. Trimming pared 0 bases from V and 0 bases from J, leaving 9 bases between. Germline V gene lookup returns CDR1 SGHRS and CDR2 YFSETQ. As DNA, the CDR3 is TGCGCCAGCAGCTTGGACGGTGCCATGAACACTGAAGCTTTCTTT. This sequence encodes CASSLDGAMNTEAFF.